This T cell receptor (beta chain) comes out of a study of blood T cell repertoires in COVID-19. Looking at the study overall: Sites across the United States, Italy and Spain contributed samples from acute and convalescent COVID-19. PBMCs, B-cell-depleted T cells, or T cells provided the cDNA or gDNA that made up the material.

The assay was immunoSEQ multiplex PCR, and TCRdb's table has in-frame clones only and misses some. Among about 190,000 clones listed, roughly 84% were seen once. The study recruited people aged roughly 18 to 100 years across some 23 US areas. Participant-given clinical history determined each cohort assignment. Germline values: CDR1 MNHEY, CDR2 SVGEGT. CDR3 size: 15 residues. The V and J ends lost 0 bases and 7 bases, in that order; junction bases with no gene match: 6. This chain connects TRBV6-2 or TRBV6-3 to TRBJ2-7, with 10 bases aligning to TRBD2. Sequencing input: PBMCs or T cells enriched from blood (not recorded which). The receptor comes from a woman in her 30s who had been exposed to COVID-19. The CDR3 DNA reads TGTGCCAGCAGTTACTCGCATCTAGCGGGGGTTGAGCAGTACTTC. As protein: CASSYSHLAGVEQYF.